A single sample gave rise to the 3 T cell receptor beta chains below, sequenced in a study of T cells in localized non-small cell lung cancer. The table came from immunoSEQ multiplex PCR; TCRdb's copy has only in-frame clones and leaves some out. The sample holds fewer than 90,000 clones, 84% seen once. The sample consisted of peripheral blood, taken before any cancer treatment. These receptors originate from a man aged 40-75 years with stage I lung adenocarcinoma.

DNA of the CDR3: TGTGCCAGCAGCTTGATGGGGTATGGAAACACCATATATTTT. Translating gives CASSLMGYGNTIYF. The chain uses TRBV5-6 and TRBJ1-3; the D is unclear. The CDR3 is 14 amino acids. From germline, CDR1 is SGHDT and CDR2 YYEEEE. With 1 base removed from V and 3 bases from J, the gap between germline ends came to 8 bases.

The rearrangement uses TRBV15 and TRBJ2-5; 7 bases agree with TRBD1. There are 14 residues in the CDR3. Losses at the gene ends were 5 bases for V and 2 bases for J; bases not matched to a gene: 5. Germline assignment: CDR1 LNHNV and CDR2 YYDKDF (reference sequence). This CDR3 is CATSRRDRQETQYF. The CDR3 DNA reads as TGTGCCACCAGCCGCCGGGACAGACAAGAGACCCAGTACTTC.

The chain links TRBV6-4 to TRBJ1-1, with D unresolved. CDR1 is MRHNA, CDR2 SNTAGT, per germline. The CDR3 has 13 residues. The ends were cut back, 0 bases at V and 2 bases at J, with 4 bases in the middle. The CDR3 nucleotides are TGTGCCAGCAGTGACTCAGACAACACTGAAGCTTTCTTT. This codes for CASSDSDNTEAFF.